Following are 10 T cell receptor beta chains from one sample sequenced in a study of cytomegalovirus exposure and HLA in healthy donors. Researchers ran the PCR with 60 Vbeta and 13 Jbeta primers. Sequencing was performed with immunoSEQ multiplex PCR; in TCRdb, only in-frame clones are kept and a portion is missing. Of about 110,000 clones in the sample, about four fifths were seen once. Sequencing input: PBMCs. The receptors were gathered from a man aged 30 to 39 in good health and CMV-seronegative.

The chain employs TRBV13 and TRBJ1-6, with 8 bases aligning to TRBD1. In germline, CDR1 is PRHDT, CDR2 FYEKMQ (reference sequence). The CDR3 consists of 15 residues. Germline trimming cut 3 bases from V and 8 bases from J; bases unmatched to any gene: 6. The DNA of the CDR3 is TGTGCCAGCAGCTTTGACAGGGGCCGCCATTCACCCCTCCACTTT. It codes for CASSFDRGRHSPLHF.

The V call is TRBV7-9, the J call TRBJ2-6; 8 nucleotides match TRBD1. The CDR3 extends over 14 amino acids. Germline CDR1 and CDR2: SEHNR and FQNEAQ (reference sequence). V lost 11 bases to trimming and J lost 3 bases; unmatched junction nucleotides: 6. The CDR3, as DNA: TGTGCCGGACAGGGTTGGGATGGGGCCAACGTCCTGACTTTC. As protein: CAGQGWDGANVLTF.

This clone is a singleton in its sample. The chain is built from TRBV30 and TRBJ2-2, with a possible D match to TRBD2 (5 bases). The V gene's germline CDR1 is GTSNPN and CDR2 SVGIG (reference sequence). CDR3 length equals 16 residues. V was trimmed by 4 bases and J by 1 base, leaving 16 bases between them. CDR3: CAWTARAHMNTGELFF. The DNA for the CDR3 is TGTGCCTGGACAGCGAGGGCCCACATGAACACCGGGGAGCTGTTTTTT.

The chain uses TRBV2 and TRBJ1-1; D may be TRBD1 (5 bases). With 8 bases removed from V and 4 bases from J, the gap between germline ends came to 17 bases. The germline gives CDR1 SNHLY, CDR2 FYNNEI. The length of the CDR3 is 14 residues. In nucleotides, the CDR3 is TGTGCCAGCGGGGAACCAACGGACACCACTGAAGCTTTCTTT. It translates to CASGEPTDTTEAFF.

The V call is TRBV30, the J call TRBJ1-3; D gene uncertain. The CDR3 is 14 residues long. Trimming removed 0 bases from V and 3 bases from J, with 9 bases in between. Germline lookup yields CDR1 GTSNPN and CDR2 SVGIG (reference sequence). DNA of the CDR3: TGTGCCTGGAGTGTGGGCGGGGATGGAAACACCATATATTTT. Its translation: CAWSVGGDGNTIYF.

The chain is built from TRBV5-1 and TRBJ2-3, with 11 bases that match TRBD2. In germline, CDR1 is SGHRS, CDR2 YFSETQ. V lost 4 bases to trimming and J lost 2 bases; unmatched junction nucleotides: 6. This CDR3 spans 16 amino acids. This chain's CDR3 is CASSVRLAGFTDTQYF. The DNA for the CDR3 is TGCGCCAGCAGCGTTCGACTAGCGGGGTTCACAGATACGCAGTATTTT.

This chain connects TRBV21-1 to TRBJ1-1; TRBD1 is the table's D call and was not checked against the DNA. TRBV21-1 is termed a pseudogene. CDR3 size: 13 residues. CDR3 DNA sequence: TGTGCCAGCAGCCCAGGGGGCAGGACTGAAGCTTTCTTT. It encodes CASSPGGRTEAFF.

This chain joins TRBV7-6 and TRBJ1-2, with 7 bases identical to TRBD1. J gave up 6 bases and V 5 bases, and 3 bases lay outside the gene matches. CDR1 and CDR2 from the germline V gene are SGHVS and FNYEAQ. This CDR3 has 12 residues. This chain's CDR3 is CASSATGDGYTF. DNA for the CDR3: TGTGCCAGCAGCGCAACAGGGGATGGCTACACCTTC.

This chain links TRBV30 with TRBJ1-1; D unresolved. This CDR3 region has 11 residues. Germline V CDR1 and CDR2: GTSNPN, SVGIG (reference sequence). With 0 bases removed from V and 6 bases from J, the gap between germline ends came to 5 bases. CDR3: CAWSVTAEAFF. CDR3 coding DNA: TGTGCCTGGAGTGTAACTGCTGAAGCTTTCTTT. The whole variable domain, remainder taken from reference TRBV30 and TRBJ1-1, is SQTIHQWPATLVQPVGSPLSLECTVEGTSNPNLYWYRQAAGRGLQLLFYSVGIGQISSEVPQNLSASRPQDRQFILSSKKLLLSDSGFYLCAWSVTAEAFFGQGTRLTVV.

This clone has more than one count but fewer than ten. The chain recombines TRBV6-1 with TRBJ2-3, with 9 bases fitting TRBD2. Per the germline V gene, CDR1 is MNHNS and CDR2 is SASEGT. The CDR3 length is 13 residues. The J segment lost 8 bases and the V segment lost 7 bases, leaving 7 bases of the junction unmatched. The CDR3 DNA sequence: TGTGCCAGCACGTGGCGGGGGGGCGGTACGCAGTATTTT. Encoded protein: CASTWRGGGTQYF.